Listed below are T cell receptor beta chains from one sample, sequenced in a study of response to subunit inactivated influenza vaccine. TCRdb itself ran the RT-PCR reads through MiXCR, one entry per CDR3 protein. The table records about 570,000 distinct CDR3 sequences, about 10% of them present only once. The input for sequencing was PBMCs from blood, taken on the day of vaccination. Receptor source: a man between 45 and 60 years old who received an inactivated influenza vaccine. CDR3s include the opening cysteine and the closing phenylalanine or tryptophan. Each record gives: clone size, J gene, D gene, V gene, CDR3 DNA, CDR3 protein. A D gene is named only where the DNA matches it firmly. Size is stated for part of the rows, as once, few or many counts, or as a class when the clone is expanded.

clone_size: many
j_call: TRBJ2-3
d_call: NA
v_call: TRBV25-1
cdr3_nt: TGTGCCAGCAGAATGGCCGAGTACTCTAGCACAGATACGCAGTATTTT
cdr3_aa: CASRMAEYSSTDTQYF

clone_size: NA
j_call: TRBJ2-4
d_call: NA
v_call: TRBV6-2/TRBV6-3
cdr3_nt: TGTGCCATTAGTTACCCAGCCCGGGGACACAGGAGCCCAATAGCCAAAAACATTCAGTACTTC
cdr3_aa: CAISYPARGHRSPIAKNIQYF

clone_size: NA
j_call: TRBJ2-7
d_call: NA
v_call: TRBV27
cdr3_nt: TGTGCCAGCAGTATAAGGATCGAGTACGAGCAGTACTTC
cdr3_aa: CASSIRIEYEQYF

clone_size: NA
j_call: TRBJ2-5
d_call: TRBD2
v_call: TRBV29-1
cdr3_nt: TGCAGCGTTGTGATTAGCGGGAGAGATTTGTCTCAAGAGACCCAGTACTTC
cdr3_aa: CSVVISGRDLSQETQYF

clone_size: few
j_call: TRBJ2-3
d_call: TRBD2
v_call: TRBV7-2
cdr3_nt: TGTGCCAGCAGCTTAAGGCGGGGGGGAGCGGGTACGCAGTATTTT
cdr3_aa: CASSLRRGGAGTQYF

clone_size: few
j_call: TRBJ2-2
d_call: NA
v_call: TRBV7-2
cdr3_nt: TGTGCCAGCAGCTTAGCGAACAAGGGAACCGGGGAGCTGTTTTTT
cdr3_aa: CASSLANKGTGELFF

clone_size: many
j_call: TRBJ2-3
d_call: TRBD2
v_call: TRBV15
cdr3_nt: TGTGCCACCAGCGGCCTAGCGGGGGGCATATATACGCAGTATTTT
cdr3_aa: CATSGLAGGIYTQYF

clone_size: few
j_call: TRBJ2-1
d_call: NA
v_call: TRBV6-5
cdr3_nt: TGTGCCAGCAGTGGTGGGGAGGCTGAGCAGTTCTTC
cdr3_aa: CASSGGEAEQFF

clone_size: few
j_call: TRBJ2-1
d_call: TRBD2
v_call: TRBV28
cdr3_nt: TGTGCCAGCAGCCAACCGGGACTAGTATACAATGAGCAGTTCTTC
cdr3_aa: CASSQPGLVYNEQFF

clone_size: few
j_call: TRBJ2-3
d_call: NA
v_call: TRBV20-1
cdr3_nt: TGCAGTGCTAATCACTTCTTGGGTACGCAGTATTTT
cdr3_aa: CSANHFLGTQYF

clone_size: NA
j_call: TRBJ1-1
d_call: NA
v_call: TRBV29-1
cdr3_nt: TGCAGCGTTGGGACGTACACTGAAGCTTTCTTT
cdr3_aa: CSVGTYTEAFF

clone_size: few
j_call: TRBJ2-1
d_call: NA
v_call: TRBV18
cdr3_nt: TGTGCCAGCTCACAGGGGTATAGCAACAATGAGCAGTTCTTC
cdr3_aa: CASSQGYSNNEQFF

clone_size: NA
j_call: TRBJ2-1
d_call: NA
v_call: TRBV5-1
cdr3_nt: TGCGCCAGCAGCTTGACCCCAGCGAGGGTTTACAATGAGCAGTTCTTC
cdr3_aa: CASSLTPARVYNEQFF

clone_size: NA
j_call: TRBJ2-5
d_call: NA
v_call: TRBV5-1
cdr3_nt: TGCGCCAGCAGCCTCACCCCGACACGGACACAAGAGACCCAGTACTTC
cdr3_aa: CASSLTPTRTQETQYF

clone_size: NA
j_call: TRBJ1-1
d_call: NA
v_call: TRBV3-1
cdr3_nt: TGTGCCAGCACCCAAATGCCTGACACTGAAGCTTTCTTT
cdr3_aa: CASTQMPDTEAFF

clone_size: NA
j_call: TRBJ1-3
d_call: NA
v_call: TRBV2
cdr3_nt: TGTGCCAGCAGACTGGGGAACACCATATATTTT
cdr3_aa: CASRLGNTIYF

clone_size: few
j_call: TRBJ2-1
d_call: TRBD1
v_call: TRBV19
cdr3_nt: TGTGCCAGTAGTATAGATCTAACAGGGGGCCCGGAGCAGTTCTTC
cdr3_aa: CASSIDLTGGPEQFF

clone_size: few
j_call: TRBJ2-5
d_call: NA
v_call: TRBV10-3
cdr3_nt: TGTGCCGTCGCAGGGTGGTTGGGTGAGACCCAGTACTTC
cdr3_aa: CAVAGWLGETQYF

clone_size: few
j_call: TRBJ2-2
d_call: NA
v_call: TRBV11-3
cdr3_nt: TGTGCCAGCAGCTTAACAACAGGGCCCACCGGGGAGCTGTTTTTT
cdr3_aa: CASSLTTGPTGELFF

clone_size: few
j_call: TRBJ1-4
d_call: NA
v_call: TRBV3-1
cdr3_nt: TGTGCCAGCAGCCAAGAACGGATCGGAAGTTATAATGAAAAACTGTTTTTT
cdr3_aa: CASSQERIGSYNEKLFF

clone_size: few
j_call: TRBJ2-1
d_call: NA
v_call: TRBV12-3/TRBV12-4
cdr3_nt: TGTGCCAGCAGGGTCGGGACAACTTACAATGAGCAGTTCTTC
cdr3_aa: CASRVGTTYNEQFF

clone_size: few
j_call: TRBJ1-5
d_call: NA
v_call: TRBV6-1
cdr3_nt: TGTGCCAGCAGTCCCGGGACACCTACTAGCAATCAGCCCCAGCATTTT
cdr3_aa: CASSPGTPTSNQPQHF

clone_size: few
j_call: TRBJ2-1
d_call: NA
v_call: TRBV5-1
cdr3_nt: TGCGCCAGCAGCTCAGGGAGAGGGGCCCACAATGAGCAGTTCTTC
cdr3_aa: CASSSGRGAHNEQFF

clone_size: NA
j_call: TRBJ1-1
d_call: NA
v_call: TRBV20-1
cdr3_nt: TGCAGTGCTCGGGACAAGAGGAACACTGAAGCTTTCTTT
cdr3_aa: CSARDKRNTEAFF

clone_size: many
j_call: TRBJ2-3
d_call: NA
v_call: TRBV21-1
cdr3_nt: TGTGCCAGCAGAAGGGGCCCCGCGAGCACAGATACGCAGTATTTT
cdr3_aa: CASRRGPASTDTQYF

clone_size: few
j_call: TRBJ2-7
d_call: TRBD2
v_call: TRBV6-2/TRBV6-3
cdr3_nt: TGTGCCAGCAGTAAACTAGCGGGAGGACCCTACGAGCAGTACTTC
cdr3_aa: CASSKLAGGPYEQYF

clone_size: NA
j_call: TRBJ1-6
d_call: TRBD1
v_call: TRBV11-1
cdr3_nt: TGTGCCAGCAGCCCATCCCGGACAGGGACAAATAATTCACCCCTCCACTTT
cdr3_aa: CASSPSRTGTNNSPLHF

clone_size: few
j_call: TRBJ2-1
d_call: NA
v_call: TRBV24-1
cdr3_nt: TGTGCCACCAGTGCCCCCGACGGGAGTCCCTACAATGAGCAGTTCTTC
cdr3_aa: CATSAPDGSPYNEQFF

clone_size: few
j_call: TRBJ2-3
d_call: NA
v_call: TRBV28
cdr3_nt: TGTGCCAGCGGGCGGCGGGGCCTCACAGATACGCAGTATTTT
cdr3_aa: CASGRRGLTDTQYF

clone_size: NA
j_call: TRBJ2-1
d_call: NA
v_call: TRBV15
cdr3_nt: TGTGCCACCAGCAGAGGACAGGCGAAGCAGTTCTTC
cdr3_aa: CATSRGQAKQFF

clone_size: NA
j_call: TRBJ2-2
d_call: TRBD1
v_call: TRBV7-2
cdr3_nt: TGTGCCAGCAGCACGAGATTAAGGGGGCTCGGGGAGCTGTTTTTT
cdr3_aa: CASSTRLRGLGELFF

clone_size: NA
j_call: TRBJ1-6
d_call: TRBD1
v_call: TRBV20-1
cdr3_nt: TGCAGTGTAGGTTCAAAGGGACAGTCAAATTCACCCCTCCACTTT
cdr3_aa: CSVGSKGQSNSPLHF

clone_size: NA
j_call: TRBJ2-1
d_call: TRBD2
v_call: TRBV27
cdr3_nt: TGTGCCAGCAGTGTAGGCGTAGCGGGAGTTTTCAATGAGCAGTTCTTC
cdr3_aa: CASSVGVAGVFNEQFF

clone_size: NA
j_call: TRBJ2-2
d_call: TRBD2
v_call: TRBV7-2
cdr3_nt: TGTGCCAGCAGCCAAACGGGGGGGCTCACCGGGGAGCTGTTTTTT
cdr3_aa: CASSQTGGLTGELFF

clone_size: NA
j_call: TRBJ1-6
d_call: NA
v_call: TRBV12-3/TRBV12-4
cdr3_nt: TGTGCCAGCAGTGTAGGGGATAATTCACCCCTCCACTTT
cdr3_aa: CASSVGDNSPLHF

clone_size: many
j_call: TRBJ2-7
d_call: NA
v_call: TRBV7-2
cdr3_nt: TGTGCCAGCAGTCCACAAGGGTCTTCCTACGAGCAGTACTTC
cdr3_aa: CASSPQGSSYEQYF

clone_size: NA
j_call: TRBJ2-1
d_call: NA
v_call: TRBV7-9
cdr3_nt: TGTGCCAGCAGCTTACTAGTAGGCCATGAGCAGTTCTTC
cdr3_aa: CASSLLVGHEQFF

clone_size: few
j_call: TRBJ1-5
d_call: NA
v_call: TRBV12-3/TRBV12-4
cdr3_nt: TGTGCCAGCAGTTCCGGGACATCGGGTCAGCCCCAGCATTTT
cdr3_aa: CASSSGTSGQPQHF

clone_size: NA
j_call: TRBJ2-1
d_call: TRBD2
v_call: TRBV2
cdr3_nt: TGTGCCAGCAGTCACCCCGGGCTAGCGGGGGCCGTACTCCCCGGGGGCAATGAGCAGTTCTTC
cdr3_aa: CASSHPGLAGAVLPGGNEQFF

clone_size: NA
j_call: TRBJ2-1
d_call: TRBD2
v_call: TRBV27
cdr3_nt: TGTGCCAGCAGTCAACTAGCGGGGGGGGTGAATGAGCAGTTCTTC
cdr3_aa: CASSQLAGGVNEQFF

clone_size: NA
j_call: TRBJ2-7
d_call: NA
v_call: TRBV6-1
cdr3_nt: TGTGCCAGCAGTCAAATGACCTACGAGCAGTACTTC
cdr3_aa: CASSQMTYEQYF

clone_size: many
j_call: TRBJ2-7
d_call: TRBD2
v_call: TRBV29-1
cdr3_nt: TGCAGCGTTGAAGGAGGTAGCGGGAGGAACTACGAGCAGTACTTC
cdr3_aa: CSVEGGSGRNYEQYF

clone_size: NA
j_call: TRBJ1-1
d_call: TRBD1
v_call: TRBV28
cdr3_nt: TGTGCCAGCAGGATTGTGGCAGGGGGCGCGGACACTGAAGCTTTCTTT
cdr3_aa: CASRIVAGGADTEAFF

clone_size: NA
j_call: TRBJ1-6
d_call: TRBD1
v_call: TRBV13
cdr3_nt: TGTGCCAGCACCTTAAGTGGGACAGTTAATTCACCCCTCCACTTT
cdr3_aa: CASTLSGTVNSPLHF

clone_size: NA
j_call: TRBJ2-7
d_call: NA
v_call: TRBV20-1
cdr3_nt: TGCAGTGCTAGAGACGGTTTGACCTACGAGCAGTACTTC
cdr3_aa: CSARDGLTYEQYF

clone_size: NA
j_call: TRBJ2-7
d_call: NA
v_call: TRBV27
cdr3_nt: TGTGCCAGCAGAACGAACCGGGGAACAGGGAGGCACGAGCAGTACTTC
cdr3_aa: CASRTNRGTGRHEQYF

clone_size: few
j_call: TRBJ2-7
d_call: NA
v_call: TRBV7-3
cdr3_nt: TGTGCCAGCAGCTTATCTGGGGGACGGAGAACATTCACTCCTCACGAGCAGTACTTC
cdr3_aa: CASSLSGGRRTFTPHEQYF